This T cell receptor (beta chain) stems from a study of breast tumors, draining lymph nodes, adjacent tissues listed by TCRdb under 2016. Describing the broader study: TCR beta repertoires were compared across tumor, adjacent nontumor tissue and axillary lymph nodes obtained from breast cancer patients. In human breast cancer, the study set out to evaluate how tumor, surrounding tissue and draining lymph node repertoires relate to one another and whether T cells may move between these sites.

Points on this clonotype: The specificity of this receptor is unknown. A much larger clone lies a single base off, so this may be a read error.

Results and caveats for the whole study, not just this receptor: Tumors showed preferential V and J gene usage, and their T-cell repertoire diversity fell below that of lymph nodes yet above that of nontumor tissue. The conclusion that tumor T cells originate in lymph nodes was presented as consistent with a hypothesis rather than as directly demonstrated. The data were judged consistent with most tumor T cells deriving from the lymph node and then expanding within tumor tissue. The similarity between tumor and nontumor tissue repertoires was significantly greater in luminal-like breast cancer than in basal-like breast cancer.

The instrument was an Illumina HiSeq 2000. TCR beta chain libraries were generated by multiplex PCR amplification. The amplified TCR beta chain products were analyzed by high-throughput sequencing. Starting from the raw public reads, TCRdb applied fastp trimming at Q25, assembled clones with MiXCR and retained in-frame beta chains. CDR3 protein sequences are deduplicated, and each keeps its most common genes and DNA. The sample contains 200,000 to 250,000 distinct CDR3 sequences, approximately 31% of them found a single time. Approximately 1.5% of the sample rests with the top ten. Cut back by 3 bases and 0 bases, the V and J ends lie 17 bases apart. The CDR3 measures 17 amino acids from cysteine to phenylalanine. Of the read, only the CDR3 DNA is kept; its 51 bases are in frame from base 1. The CDR1 and CDR2 encoded by the germline V gene are ENHRY and SYGVKD. The lymph node samples were taken from the axillary draining lymph nodes of breast cancer patients.

The chain uses TRBV10-3 and TRBJ1-1, with no reliable assignment of the D segment. The specimen sequenced was axillary lymph node tissue. This receptor was obtained from a female donor with breast cancer. Some clones in this sample may be carry-over from other donors' samples. At the DNA level, the sequence is TGTGCCATCAGTGACTCGAATGATATCCAGCTGAACACTGAAGCTTTCTTT. Protein translation: CAISDSNDIQLNTEAFF.